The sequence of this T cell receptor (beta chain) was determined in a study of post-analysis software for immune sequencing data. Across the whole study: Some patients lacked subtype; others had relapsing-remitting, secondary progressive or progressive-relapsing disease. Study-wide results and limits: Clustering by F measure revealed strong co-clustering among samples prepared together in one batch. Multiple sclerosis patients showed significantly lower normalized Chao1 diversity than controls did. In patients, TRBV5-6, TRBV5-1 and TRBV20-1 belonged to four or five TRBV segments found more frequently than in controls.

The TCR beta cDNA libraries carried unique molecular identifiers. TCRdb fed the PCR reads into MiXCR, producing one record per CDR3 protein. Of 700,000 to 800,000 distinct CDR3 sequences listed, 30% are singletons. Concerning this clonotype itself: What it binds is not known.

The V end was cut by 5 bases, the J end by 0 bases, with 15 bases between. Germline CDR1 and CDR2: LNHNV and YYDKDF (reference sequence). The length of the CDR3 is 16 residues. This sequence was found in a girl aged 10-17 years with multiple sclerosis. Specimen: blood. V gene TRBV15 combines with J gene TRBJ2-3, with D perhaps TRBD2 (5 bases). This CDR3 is CATSSQIRTSTDTQYF. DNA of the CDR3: TGTGCCACCAGCTCCCAGATAAGGACTAGCACAGATACGCAGTATTTT.